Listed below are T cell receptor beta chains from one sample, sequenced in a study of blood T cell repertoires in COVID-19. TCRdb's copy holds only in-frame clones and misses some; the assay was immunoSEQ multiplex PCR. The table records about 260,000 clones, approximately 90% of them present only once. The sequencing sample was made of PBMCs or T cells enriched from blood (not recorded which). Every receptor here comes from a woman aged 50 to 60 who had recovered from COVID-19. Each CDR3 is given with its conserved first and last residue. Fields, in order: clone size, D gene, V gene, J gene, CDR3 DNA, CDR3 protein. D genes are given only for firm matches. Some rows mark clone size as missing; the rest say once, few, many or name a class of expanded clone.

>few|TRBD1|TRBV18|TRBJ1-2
TGTGCCAGCGAAGGACAGGGGGCGGATGGCTACACCTTC
CASEGQGADGYTF
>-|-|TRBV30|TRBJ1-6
TGTGCCTGGACCAGGGAGGTGGGTTCACCCCTCCACTTT
CAWTREVGSPLHF
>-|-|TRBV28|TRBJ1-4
TGTGCCAGCAGTTTGGGGGGAGCAACTAATGAAAAACTGTTTTTT
CASSLGGATNEKLFF
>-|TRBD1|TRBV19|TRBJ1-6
TGTGCCAGTAGACCCCTCCGGGACAGAAGCTCCTATAATTCACCCCTCCACTTT
CASRPLRDRSSYNSPLHF
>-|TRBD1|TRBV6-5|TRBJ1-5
TGTGCCAGCAGCAGGACAGGGATTTATCAGGGGCCCCAGCATTTT
CASSRTGIYQGPQHF
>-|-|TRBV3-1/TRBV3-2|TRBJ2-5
TGTGCCAGCAGCCCCATCGGACAGCAGACTACCCAAGAGACCCAGTACTTC
CASSPIGQQTTQETQYF
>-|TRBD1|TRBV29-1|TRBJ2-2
TGCAGCGTTCAAAAGCCGGACAGGGCCGGGGAGCTGTTTTTT
CSVQKPDRAGELFF
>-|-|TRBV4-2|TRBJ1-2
TGTGCCAGCAGCCGGGAGGGGAACAGTAACTATGGCTACACCTTC
CASSREGNSNYGYTF
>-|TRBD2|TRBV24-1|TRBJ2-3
TGTGCCACCAGTGATCCTAGCGGGAGCGCCGCAGATACGCAGTATTTT
CATSDPSGSAADTQYF
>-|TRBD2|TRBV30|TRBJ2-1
TGTGCCTGGAGTTCGTGGGAGGGGATTGTTGAGCAGTTCTTC
CAWSSWEGIVEQFF
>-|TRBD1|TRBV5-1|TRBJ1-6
TGCGCCAGCAGCATGGGACAGGGCGGTTCACCCCTCCACTTT
CASSMGQGGSPLHF
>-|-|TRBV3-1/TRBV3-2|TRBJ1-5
TGTGCCAGCAGCCAAGAGGGGAGGGCTCAGCCCCAGCATTTT
CASSQEGRAQPQHF
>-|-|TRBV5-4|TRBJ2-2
TGTGCCAGCAGCTTGGCCTTGCGGGATTCGAACACCGGGGAGCTGTTTTTT
CASSLALRDSNTGELFF
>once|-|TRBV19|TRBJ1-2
TGTGCCAGTAGTATAGGACAGATCAACTATGGCTACACCTTC
CASSIGQINYGYTF
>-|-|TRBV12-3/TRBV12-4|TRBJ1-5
TGTGCCAGCAGTTTAAGTCAGAATCAGCCCCAGCATTTT
CASSLSQNQPQHF
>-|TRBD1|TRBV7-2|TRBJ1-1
TGTGCCAGCAGCTCAGACAGGGGGAGGACTGAAGCTTTCTTT
CASSSDRGRTEAFF
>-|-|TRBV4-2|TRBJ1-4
TGTGCCAGCAGCCAAGTCCGGACACAGGCAGGTGAAAAACTGTTTTTT
CASSQVRTQAGEKLFF
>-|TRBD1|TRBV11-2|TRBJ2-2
TGTGCCAGCAGCTCTTGGGACAGGGTGGTCCCCGGGGAGCTGTTTTTT
CASSSWDRVVPGELFF
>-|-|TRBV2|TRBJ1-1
TGTGCCAGCAGTTCTGACAGGCGGGGGGCTGAAGCTTTCTTT
CASSSDRRGAEAFF
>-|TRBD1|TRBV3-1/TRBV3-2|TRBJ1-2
TGTGCCAGCAGCGTTTCCGGGACAGGGATTTTCTATGGCTACACCTTC
CASSVSGTGIFYGYTF
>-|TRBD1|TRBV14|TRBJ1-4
TGTGCCAGCAGCCAAGATATCAGACAGGGTAATGAAAAACTGTTTTTT
CASSQDIRQGNEKLFF
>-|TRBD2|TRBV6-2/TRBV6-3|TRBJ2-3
TGTGCCAGCAGTTACTCGACTAGCCCAGAGTATAGCACAGATACGCAGTATTTT
CASSYSTSPEYSTDTQYF
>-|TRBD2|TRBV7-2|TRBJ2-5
TGTGCCAGCAGCTTATTAGCGGGAGTTGAGACCCAGTACTTC
CASSLLAGVETQYF
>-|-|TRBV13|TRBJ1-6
TGTGCCAGCAGCCTCGTGAACAGCTATTCACCCCTCCACTTT
CASSLVNSYSPLHF
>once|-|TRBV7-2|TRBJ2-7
TGTGCCAGCAGCTTAACGGTCGGGGGAACCTACGAGCAGTACTTC
CASSLTVGGTYEQYF
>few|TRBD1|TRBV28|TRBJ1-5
TGTGCCAGCAGAACCCACGACAGGGAACCCCTTTATAGCAATCAGCCCCAGCATTTT
CASRTHDREPLYSNQPQHF
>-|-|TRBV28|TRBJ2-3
TGTGCCAGCAGTTTACTAGATGGCACAGATACGCAGTATTTT
CASSLLDGTDTQYF
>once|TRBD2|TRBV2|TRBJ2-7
TGTGCCAGCAGGGGAGCCGGGACTAGCGTGACCTACGAGCAGTACTTC
CASRGAGTSVTYEQYF
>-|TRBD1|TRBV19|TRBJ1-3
TGTGCCAGTAGAACACCACCGGACAGGATGGGAAACACCATATATTTT
CASRTPPDRMGNTIYF
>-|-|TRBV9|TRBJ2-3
TGTGCCAGCAGCGTAGAAGGGGCGCCCGGAGATACGCAGTATTTT
CASSVEGAPGDTQYF
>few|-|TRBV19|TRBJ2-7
TGTGCCAGTAGTTCTCCACGGACCCCGACAGCCTCCTACGAGCAGTACTTC
CASSSPRTPTASYEQYF
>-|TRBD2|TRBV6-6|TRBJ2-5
TGTGCCAGCAGTGTACTAGCGAGCCAAGAGACCCAGTACTTC
CASSVLASQETQYF
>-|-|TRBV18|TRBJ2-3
TGTGCCAGCTCCAAAACTACGGGAGCGGATACGCAGTATTTT
CASSKTTGADTQYF
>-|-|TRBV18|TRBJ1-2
TGTGCCAGCTCACCACCGGGGGGCTATGGCTACACCTTC
CASSPPGGYGYTF
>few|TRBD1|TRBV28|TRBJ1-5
TGTGCCAGCAGCTCGACAGGGGTAGCTGGTCAGCCCCAGCATTTT
CASSSTGVAGQPQHF
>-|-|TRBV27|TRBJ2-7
TGTGCCAGCAGTTTATCCCTATTTTCCGAGCAGTACTTC
CASSLSLFSEQYF
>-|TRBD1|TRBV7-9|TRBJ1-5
TGTGCCAGCAGCCAATCGGACAGGGGGTTAGGCAATCAGCCCCAGCATTTT
CASSQSDRGLGNQPQHF
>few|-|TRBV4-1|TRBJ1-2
TGCGCCAGCAGCCACCTAGGTCCCAAGGCGGACTATGGCTACACCTTC
CASSHLGPKADYGYTF
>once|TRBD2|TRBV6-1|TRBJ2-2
TGTGCCAGCAGTGGGTTCTGGCGGGGGGAAACCGGGGAGCTGTTTTTT
CASSGFWRGETGELFF
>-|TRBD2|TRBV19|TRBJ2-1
TGTGCCAGTGAAAAAAAGTCTAGCGGCAACAATGAGCAGTTCTTC
CASEKKSSGNNEQFF
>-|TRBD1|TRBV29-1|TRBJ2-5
TGCAGCGTTGAGAGACAGGGATCCCAAGAGACCCAGTACTTC
CSVERQGSQETQYF
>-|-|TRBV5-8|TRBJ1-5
TGTGCCAGCAGCTTGCTGCGTGAGCCCCAGCATTTT
CASSLLREPQHF
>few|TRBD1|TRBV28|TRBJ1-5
TGTGCCAGCAGTTTCGGGACAGGGCCAAGCAATCAGCCCCAGCATTTT
CASSFGTGPSNQPQHF
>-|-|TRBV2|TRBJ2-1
TGTGCCAGCGTATCGGGGGTGAGGGATGAGCAGTTCTTC
CASVSGVRDEQFF
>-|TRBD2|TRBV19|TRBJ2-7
TGTGCCAGTAGTATTCTATTTGCGGGAGTCCACGAGCAGTACTTC
CASSILFAGVHEQYF
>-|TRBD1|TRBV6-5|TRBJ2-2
TGTGCCAGCACCGAGGACAGGGGGCGTACCGGGGAGCTGTTTTTT
CASTEDRGRTGELFF
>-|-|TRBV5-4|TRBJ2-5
TGTGCCAGCAGCCCTCGATCGCGAAATGAGACCCAGTACTTC
CASSPRSRNETQYF
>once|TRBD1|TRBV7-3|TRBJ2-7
TGTGCCAGCAGCTTATACCCCGGGACAGGGGTGGACTACGAGCAGTACTTC
CASSLYPGTGVDYEQYF
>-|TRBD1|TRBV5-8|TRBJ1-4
TGTGCCAGCAACCAAGGACAGGAGAGGAATGAAAAACTGTTTTTT
CASNQGQERNEKLFF
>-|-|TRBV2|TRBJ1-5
TGTGCCAGCAGTGGAACAGGAGGCAATCAGCCCCAGCATTTT
CASSGTGGNQPQHF
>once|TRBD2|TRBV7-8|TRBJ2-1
TGTGCCAGCAGCAGACAGCGGGAGAAGGCCTACAATGAGCAGTTCTTC
CASSRQREKAYNEQFF
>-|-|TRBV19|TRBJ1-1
TGTGCCAGTAGGGACGCCTCGGGGAAGAACACTGAAGCTTTCTTT
CASRDASGKNTEAFF